This T cell receptor (beta chain) was observed in a study of T-cell memory formation after mild COVID-19. As for the study in general: There were largely donor-specific TCR clusters. Findings of the study overall: Some SARS-CoV-2-responding clones were already detected in memory before infection. Contracting clones from day 15 to 85 had balanced CD4/CD8; later expanders favoured CD4+.

Germline V gene data show CDR1 as SNHLY and CDR2 as FYNNEI. Germline trimming cut 7 bases from V and 10 bases from J; bases unmatched to any gene: 7. This CDR3 region has 14 residues. The TCR alpha and TCR beta cDNA libraries, bearing sample barcodes and UMIs, were generated by 5'RACE using constant-segment primers. MiXCR was run by TCRdb on the 5' RACE reads, yielding one entry per CDR3 protein. Of roughly 400,000 distinct CDR3 sequences in the sample, roughly 24% are singletons; the top ten hold around 8.7%. Notes on this clonotype: Its antigen is still unknown.

This TCR was recovered from an adult woman who had mild COVID-19 (a few samples of this study predate the infection). Cell type and time point are not known. J is TRBJ2-1 and V is TRBV2; TRBD2 agrees at 13 bases. The source material was PBMCs or a T cell subset sorted from them (not recorded which). Here the CDR3 DNA reads TGTGCCAGCATCCGACTAGCGGGAGGCGGCGAGCAGTTCTTC. Amino acid sequence: CASIRLAGGGEQFF.